One sample yielded the 2 T cell receptor beta chains listed below, sequenced in a study of T cells after yellow fever vaccination. TCRdb re-called the 5' RACE reads through MiXCR, storing one row per CDR3 protein. The profile shows 200,000 to 300,000 distinct CDR3 sequences, approximately 3.5% of them singletons. This sample comprised PBMCs, obtained 15 days after the yellow fever booster vaccination. These receptors originate from a man between 18 and 29 years old who received the YFV17D yellow fever vaccine.

This clonotype was counted at least ten times. The V gene is TRBV5-1, the J gene TRBJ2-5; 7 positions match TRBD2. The CDR3 loop spans 15 amino acids. The V gene's germline CDR1 is SGHRS and CDR2 YFSETQ. Unmatched junction bases numbered 11, after V lost 7 bases and J lost 2 bases. The CDR3 DNA reads TGCGCCAGCCGTCGTCGGGGGGTAAATCAAGAGACCCAGTACTTC. This gives the protein CASRRRGVNQETQYF.

Details on this clonotype: A much larger clone sits a single nucleotide away, making a read error possible. V and J are TRBV7-2 and TRBJ1-5; D ambiguous. This CDR3 has 15 residues. The V gene lost 3 bases and the J gene lost 6 bases, with 15 bases spanning the gap. Germline CDR1 is SGHTA and CDR2 is FQGNSA. Written as DNA, the CDR3 is TGTGCCAGCAGCTTTGATTGGGGTGGGTGTCAGCCCCAGCATTTT. The encoded protein is CASSFDWGGCQPQHF.